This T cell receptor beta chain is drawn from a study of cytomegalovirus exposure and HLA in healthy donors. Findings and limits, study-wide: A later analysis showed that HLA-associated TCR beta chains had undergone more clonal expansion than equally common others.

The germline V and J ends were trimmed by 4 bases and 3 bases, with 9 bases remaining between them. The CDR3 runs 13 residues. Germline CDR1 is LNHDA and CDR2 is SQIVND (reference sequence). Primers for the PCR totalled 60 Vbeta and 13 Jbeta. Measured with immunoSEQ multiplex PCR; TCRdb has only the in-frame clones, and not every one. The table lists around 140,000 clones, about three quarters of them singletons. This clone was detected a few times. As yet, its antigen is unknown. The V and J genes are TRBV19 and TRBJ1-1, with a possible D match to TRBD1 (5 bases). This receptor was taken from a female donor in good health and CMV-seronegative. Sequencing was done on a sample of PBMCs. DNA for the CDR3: TGTGCCAGTAGTAGACGGGGGTACACTGAAGCTTTCTTT. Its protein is CASSRRGYTEAFF.